Presented here are 23 T cell receptor beta chains from one specimen sequenced in a study of blood T cell repertoires in COVID-19. Sequencing was performed with immunoSEQ multiplex PCR; in TCRdb, only in-frame clones are kept and a portion is missing. Here the sample spans hundreds of thousands of clones, 80% to 90% being singletons. Sequenced material: peripheral blood. Receptors originate from a woman between 25 and 40 years old with acute or convalescent COVID-19.

The chain recombines TRBV7-9 with TRBJ1-5; unclear D gene. V was clipped by 1 base and J by 6 bases, with 4 bases between them. The germline V gene has CDR1 SEHNR and CDR2 FQNEAQ (reference sequence). The CDR3 totals 12 residues. CDR3 bases: TGTGCCAGCAGCTTAGGTAGTCAGCCCCAGCATTTT. Translating it yields CASSLGSQPQHF.

This clone was seen only a few times. This chain joins TRBV2 and TRBJ2-5, with 7 positions matching TRBD2. The junction had 0 bases not matched to a gene; V was cut back by 5 bases and J by 3 bases. This CDR3 region has 12 residues. Germline V gene sequence: CDR1 SNHLY, CDR2 FYNNEI. Written as DNA, the CDR3 is TGTGCCAGCAGTCTAGCGGAAGAGACCCAGTACTTC. This encodes CASSLAEETQYF.

V gene TRBV6-2 or TRBV6-3 combines with J gene TRBJ1-1; 7 bases are shared with TRBD1. Per germline, CDR1 MNHEY and CDR2 SVGEGT. CDR3 length: 16 amino acids. V lost 2 bases to trimming and J lost 0 bases; unmatched junction nucleotides: 6. DNA of the CDR3: TGTGCCAGCAGTTACGGGGGGCAGGGGGTGAACACTGAAGCTTTCTTT. Its protein is CASSYGGQGVNTEAFF.

As concerns this clone: Other DNA sequences in this sample translate to the same CDR3. The J gene is TRBJ2-5, the V gene TRBV15; D is unclear. The CDR3 extends over 12 amino acids. V lost 0 bases to trimming and J lost 7 bases, with 6 bases between them. CDR1 and CDR2 (germline): LNHNV, YYDKDF (reference sequence). The CDR3 spells CATSRDTGTQYF. CDR3 DNA sequence: TGTGCCACCAGCAGAGATACGGGGACCCAGTACTTC.

V gene TRBV6-5 combines with J gene TRBJ1-5, with 8 bases matching TRBD1. CDR1 is MNHEY, CDR2 SVGAGI, per germline. The ends lost 6 bases at V and 5 bases at J; junction bases unmatched: 3. The CDR3 covers 13 residues. This CDR3 is CASRTGVDQPQHF. The CDR3 DNA is TGTGCCAGCAGGACAGGGGTTGATCAGCCCCAGCATTTT.

With regard to this clone: One end of the junction fails to match germline, which may point to a read error. The J gene is TRBJ2-7, the V gene TRBV5-1; 9 nucleotides agree with TRBD2. In germline, CDR1 is SGHRS, CDR2 YFSETQ. The CDR3 covers 16 residues. CDR3 amino acids: CASSSLSLAGWYVQYF. CDR3 DNA sequence: TGCGCCAGCAGCTCCCTCTCTCTAGCGGGGTGGTACGTGCAGTACTTC.

The chain employs TRBV5-4 and TRBJ2-5; D may be TRBD2 (5 bases). The CDR3 has 14 amino acids. CDR1 is SGHNT, CDR2 YYREEE, per germline (reference sequence). V was cut by 0 bases and J by 5 bases, with 11 bases left in between. CDR3 in amino acids: CASSLGPPGETQYF. The DNA of the CDR3 is TGTGCCAGCAGCTTGGGACCACCGGGGGAGACCCAGTACTTC.

This chain links TRBV7-9 with TRBJ2-1; 7 bases map to TRBD2. With 1 base clipped from V and 9 bases from J, the junction kept 15 bases outside the gene matches. This CDR3 spans 17 amino acids. Germline CDR1 SEHNR, CDR2 FQNEAQ (reference sequence). CDR3 in DNA: TGTGCCAGCAGCTTAGGGCGGGGTATACTAGCGTCTGGTGAGCAGTTCTTC. Its protein product is CASSLGRGILASGEQFF. Using reference TRBV7-9 and TRBJ2-1 for the parts outside the CDR3, the full variable domain is DTGVSQNPRHKITKRGQNVTFRCDPISEHNRLYWYRQTLGQGPEFLTYFQNEAQLEKSRLLSDRFSAERPKGSFSTLEIQRTEQGDSAMYLCASSLGRGILASGEQFFGPGTRLTVL.

The V and J genes are TRBV11-2 and TRBJ1-1, with TRBD1 as a possible D gene (6 bases). Germline V gene sequence: CDR1 SGHAT, CDR2 FQNNGV. The CDR3 sequence is 13 residues long. V was clipped by 5 bases and J by 6 bases, with 13 bases between them. The CDR3 region is CASSLGQYPEAFF. CDR3 bases: TGTGCCAGCAGCCTCGGACAGTACCCTGAAGCTTTCTTT.

On this clone: In the same sample, other DNA sequences code for this CDR3. The chain employs TRBV7-2 and TRBJ1-2, with 7 bases matching TRBD1. The length of the CDR3 is 15 residues. The trim removed 1 base at V and 2 bases at J, leaving 4 bases unmatched. Germline values: CDR1 SGHTA, CDR2 FQGNSA. The CDR3 here is CASSLDRQGNYGYTF. The DNA for the CDR3 is TGTGCCAGCAGCTTAGATCGACAGGGAAACTATGGCTACACCTTC.

This sequence joins TRBV3-1 (or the pseudogene TRBV3-2) and TRBJ1-4; D not certain. The V gene lost 0 bases and the J gene lost 3 bases, with 17 bases spanning the gap. The CDR3 runs 18 residues. Germline V lookup: CDR1 LGHDT, CDR2 YNNKEL (reference sequence). The CDR3 protein is CASSQDLRENGSNEKLFF. The CDR3 DNA is TGTGCCAGCAGCCAAGATCTTCGGGAAAACGGTTCTAATGAAAAACTGTTTTTT.

The rearrangement uses TRBV30 and TRBJ1-1, with a possible D match to TRBD1 (5 bases). Per the germline V gene, CDR1 is GTSNPN and CDR2 is SVGIG (reference sequence). The CDR3 consists of 14 residues. V was cut by 8 bases and J by 7 bases, with 23 bases left in between. The CDR3 nucleotides read TGTGCCGGACACCCCCACGGGTCCCCATATGAAGCTTTCTTT. Translating it yields CAGHPHGSPYEAFF. Combining the CDR3 with reference TRBV30 and TRBJ1-1 gives the whole variable domain SQTIHQWPATLVQPVGSPLSLECTVEGTSNPNLYWYRQAAGRGLQLLFYSVGIGQISSEVPQNLSASRPQDRQFILSSKKLLLSDSGFYLCAGHPHGSPYEAFFGQGTRLTVV.

This chain connects TRBV2 to TRBJ2-7; perhaps TRBD2 as D (5 bases). Germline V CDR1 and CDR2: SNHLY, FYNNEI. V shed 5 bases and J shed 3 bases, with 14 bases lying between them. This CDR3 has 14 residues. This CDR3 is CASSPQRTNYEQYF. The DNA for the CDR3 is TGTGCCAGCAGTCCCCAGCGGACCAACTACGAGCAGTACTTC.

This clone appeared a few times. This rearrangement joins TRBV9 to TRBJ2-1, with D possibly TRBD2 on 6 matching bases. The CDR3 totals 15 residues. V was cut by 2 bases and J by 5 bases, with 14 bases left in between. Looked up from germline, CDR1 is SGDLS and CDR2 is YYNGEE. In DNA form, the CDR3 reads TGTGCCAGCAGCGTGGGCGGGGCCGCCCACAATGAGCAGTTCTTC. Protein product: CASSVGGAAHNEQFF.

The gene calls are TRBV7-8 and TRBJ1-1, with D possibly TRBD1 on 5 matching bases. The CDR3 sequence is 16 residues long. V gave up 2 bases and J gave up 4 bases, with 17 bases separating them. Germline loops: CDR1 SGHVS, CDR2 FQNEAQ. CDR3 sequence: CASSLRLRGDGTEAFF. CDR3 DNA sequence: TGTGCCAGCAGCTTAAGGTTACGGGGGGACGGCACTGAAGCTTTCTTT.

This clone was counted between two and nine times. J is TRBJ1-1 and V is TRBV16, with a possible D match to TRBD1 (5 bases). The CDR3 sequence is 16 residues long. Germline V gene data show CDR1 as KGHSY and CDR2 as FQNENV. Trimming left V 1 base short and J 1 base short, with 13 bases between. CDR3 bases: TGTGCCAGCAGCCAATGGAGGGGCGGCGCGAACACTGAAGCTTTCTTT. It codes for CASSQWRGGANTEAFF.

In nucleotides, the CDR3 is TGCGCCAGCAGCTTGATAGGGGCGACCGGGGAGCTGTTTTTT. This sequence encodes CASSLIGATGELFF. The J gene is TRBJ2-2, the V gene TRBV5-1, with a possible D match to TRBD1 (5 bases). The germline V gene has CDR1 SGHRS and CDR2 YFSETQ. The CDR3 runs to 14 residues. V dropped 1 base and J dropped 5 bases, with 9 bases sitting between them.

V gene TRBV19 combines with J gene TRBJ2-1; 7 bases line up with TRBD2. CDR1 and CDR2 from the germline V gene are LNHDA and SQIVND (reference sequence). The CDR3 consists of 16 residues. The V and J ends lost 3 bases and 2 bases, in that order; junction bases with no gene match: 7. CDR3: CASSIQGGGPYNEQFF. In DNA, the CDR3 is TGTGCCAGTAGTATTCAAGGCGGGGGTCCCTACAATGAGCAGTTCTTC.

The chain combines TRBV3-1 (or the pseudogene TRBV3-2) with TRBJ2-1; D is unresolved. The CDR3 covers 20 residues. V shed 0 bases and J shed 0 bases, with 21 bases lying between them. Germline CDR1 and CDR2: LGHDT and YNNKEL (reference sequence). CDR3 region: CASSQEVGGRKRISYNEQFF. CDR3 coding DNA: TGTGCCAGCAGCCAAGAAGTCGGCGGCCGGAAGCGAATCTCCTACAATGAGCAGTTCTTC.

The chain uses TRBV11-2 and TRBJ1-5; TRBD1 aligns across 7 bases. In germline, CDR1 is SGHAT, CDR2 FQNNGV. J was trimmed by 2 bases and V by 1 base; bases with no gene match: 2. CDR3 length equals 15 residues. The CDR3 DNA is TGTGCCAGCAGCTTAGGACAGGGCGGCAATCAGCCCCAGCATTTT. It specifies CASSLGQGGNQPQHF.

This clone was seen once. The chain joins TRBV12-5 to TRBJ2-1; TRBD1 matches 11 bases. There are 17 residues in the CDR3. The germline V gene has CDR1 LGHNT and CDR2 FRNRAP. V shed 2 bases and J 10 bases; nucleotides not matched to a gene: 13. The CDR3 sequence is CASGLILLGQGAEEQFF. In nucleotides, the CDR3 is TGTGCTAGTGGTTTGATTCTTTTAGGACAGGGGGCTGAGGAGCAGTTCTTC.

The chain has TRBV7-2 and TRBJ2-7; the match to TRBD2 covers 8 bases. Unmatched junction bases numbered 6, after V lost 1 base and J lost 4 bases. CDR3 length: 15 residues. Germline CDR1 is SGHTA and CDR2 is FQGNSA. Here the CDR3 reads CASSLVGTSTYEQYF. The CDR3 coding sequence is TGTGCCAGCAGCTTAGTAGGGACTAGTACTTACGAGCAGTACTTC.

The chain joins TRBV5-5 to TRBJ2-5; D may be TRBD1 (6 bases). CDR3 length: 15 amino acids. Germline V CDR1 and CDR2: SGHKS, YYEKEE (reference sequence). V lost 4 bases and J 2 bases, leaving 15 bases between the germline ends. The CDR3, as DNA: TGTGCCAGCAGCGCTCTAACAGGGTGGCAAGAGACCCAGTACTTC. Translating gives CASSALTGWQETQYF.